This T cell receptor (beta chain) was sequenced in a study of OX40 agonist ivuxolimab in advanced cancers. Looking at the study overall: From about 23 to 85 years was the age range, with a mean of 60 years, and nearly 85% were male.

The method was immunoSEQ multiplex PCR; TCRdb's version includes in-frame clones alone and lacks a portion of them. The sample holds around 30,000 clones, roughly nine tenths seen once. Germline CDR1 MGHRA, CDR2 YSYEKL. V was pared by 0 bases and J by 3 bases, with 15 bases between. The CDR3 is made up of 16 amino acids. The genes are TRBV4-1 and TRBJ2-7; D unclear. This TCR was sampled from an adult with an advanced solid tumor such as melanoma, head and neck, liver or kidney cancer. Sample: CD4+ or CD8+ T cells sorted from blood, taken in a trial of the OX40 agonist ivuxolimab. The CDR3 spells CASSQEDGSRFYEQYF. The CDR3 coding sequence is TGCGCCAGCAGCCAAGAAGATGGGTCCCGGTTCTACGAGCAGTACTTC.